This TCR beta chain appears in the sequencing data of a study of cytomegalovirus exposure and HLA in healthy donors. The study, taken as a whole, reports: The classifier reportedly diagnosed cytomegalovirus status with high specificity and sensitivity. Around 160 TCR beta chains were listed as cytomegalovirus-associated.

Remarks on this clone: The antigen remains unidentified.

The method was immunoSEQ multiplex PCR; TCRdb's version includes in-frame clones alone and lacks a portion of them. The sample has more than 95,000 clones; 89% are singletons. The CDR3 is 15 residues long. CDR1 and CDR2 (germline): MDHEN, SYDVKM. V gave up 2 bases and J gave up 4 bases, with 12 bases separating them. The source material was PBMCs. The source is a woman aged 18-35 years in good health and CMV-seronegative. V usage is TRBV28 and J usage is TRBJ1-5; D not certain. Here the CDR3 DNA reads TGTGCCAGCAGTTTAACGAGGAGAGCAAATCAGCCCCAGCATTTT. Translated, it gives CASSLTRRANQPQHF.